These 22 T cell receptor beta chains share one sample of origin, sequenced in a study of identical twins. Each CDR3 protein gets one entry after TCRdb re-called the 5' RACE reads with MiXCR. The top ten clones hold 3.5% to 5% of a sample with about 240,000 distinct CDR3 sequences, roughly an eighth of them seen once. These data also featured in a second study, about yellow fever vaccine responses in identical twins.

Sequenced sample: memory (CD45RO+) T cells sorted from blood. The receptor source for this set is a woman aged 18-29 years in good health.

The chain links TRBV30 to TRBJ2-3; D tentatively fits TRBD1 or TRBD2 (6 bases each). The CDR3 sequence is 15 residues long. Germline loops: CDR1 GTSNPN, CDR2 SVGIG (reference sequence). Trimming pared 0 bases from V and 4 bases from J, leaving 14 bases between. CDR3 loop: CAWSVGGLDSDTQYF. The CDR3 nucleotides are TGTGCCTGGAGTGTAGGGGGACTCGATTCAGATACGCAGTATTTT.

This chain links TRBV15 with TRBJ2-7, with D possibly being TRBD1 (5 bases). In germline, CDR1 is LNHNV, CDR2 YYDKDF (reference sequence). Trimming took 0 bases from V and 2 from J, leaving 8 bases between them. This CDR3 is 14 amino acids long. Written as DNA, the CDR3 is TGTGCCACCAGCAGAGACAGGGTAACCTACGAGCAGTACTTC. Its translation: CATSRDRVTYEQYF.

CDR3 coding DNA: TGTGCCAGCAGTCCGAGGACTAGTCGGACCGGGGAGCTGTTTTTT. It is translated as CASSPRTSRTGELFF. The chain has TRBV6-1 and TRBJ2-2, with 7 bases identical to TRBD2. The CDR3 runs to 15 residues. Trimming at V came to 5 bases and at J to 5 bases, leaving 8 bases not matched to a gene. CDR1 is MNHNS and CDR2 is SASEGT in the germline V gene.

This clonotype was counted at least ten times. This chain joins TRBV5-1 and TRBJ2-7; D unclear. This CDR3 has 14 residues. Germline V gene lookup returns CDR1 SGHRS and CDR2 YFSETQ. Deletions cut 2 bases from V and 2 bases from J, with 11 bases between. Written as DNA, the CDR3 is TGCGCCAGCAGCTTAAACCTTGGGACCTACGAGCAGTACTTC. Its protein is CASSLNLGTYEQYF.

The chain joins TRBV21-1 to TRBJ2-5; the D call of TRBD2 is as the table states it, not checked on the DNA. TRBV21-1 is recorded as a pseudogene. This CDR3 is built from 20 residues. For the CDR3, the DNA is TGTGCCAGCAGCAAATTGACCCGCCACCGGGGCCCTAAAACAAGAGAGACCCAGTACTTC. It is translated as CASSKLTRHRGPKTRETQYF.

This clonotype has ten or more counts. The chain combines TRBV2 with TRBJ2-7, with D perhaps TRBD2 (6 bases). V lost 3 bases, J lost 4 bases, and 10 bases lay in between. Germline V gene lookup returns CDR1 SNHLY and CDR2 FYNNEI. The CDR3 runs 13 residues. Written as DNA, the CDR3 is TGTGCCAGCAGTGACAATGGAGGGTACGAGCAGTACTTC. It is translated as CASSDNGGYEQYF.

This clonotype was recorded many times. This rearrangement joins TRBV15 to TRBJ2-3; D unresolved. Germline V gene lookup returns CDR1 LNHNV and CDR2 YYDKDF (reference sequence). This CDR3 has 13 amino acids. V was cut by 0 bases and J by 14 bases, with 15 bases left in between. CDR3: CATSRERLPPMYF. Written as DNA, the CDR3 is TGTGCCACCAGCAGAGAAAGGCTACCACCAATGTATTTT.

The chain recombines TRBV19 with TRBJ2-3; D is ambiguous. The CDR3 sequence is 15 residues long. Germline CDR1 LNHDA, CDR2 SQIVND (reference sequence). The V and J ends lost 1 base and 4 bases respectively, with 12 bases between them. CDR3 loop: CASSIGGNQADTQYF. CDR3 nucleotide sequence: TGTGCCAGTAGTATAGGTGGGAATCAAGCAGATACGCAGTATTTT.

This clonotype appeared a single time. This chain's CDR3 is CASPLRGLALYTQYF. In nucleotides, the CDR3 is TGTGCCAGCCCCCTGAGGGGACTAGCGTTGTATACGCAGTATTTT. This chain connects TRBV6-1 to TRBJ2-3, with TRBD2 identical over 10 bases. Germline loops: CDR1 MNHNS, CDR2 SASEGT. V dropped 8 bases and J dropped 7; count of bases not matched to a gene: 12. The CDR3 runs to 15 residues.

This clonotype was seen only a few times. The chain employs TRBV9 and TRBJ1-3, with D maybe TRBD1 (5 bases). CDR1 is SGDLS, CDR2 YYNGEE, per germline. Trimming pared 0 bases from V and 0 bases from J, leaving 13 bases between. The length of the CDR3 is 17 residues. CDR3 sequence (DNA): TGTGCCAGCAGCGTAGAGGGGACCAGCTACTCTGGAAACACCATATATTTT. Amino acid sequence: CASSVEGTSYSGNTIYF.

This sequence joins TRBV4-1 and TRBJ2-7; 11 bases are shared with TRBD2. V lost 3 bases, J lost 5 bases, and 3 bases stayed unmatched. This CDR3 spans 14 amino acids. Germline CDR1 and CDR2: MGHRA and YSYEKL. CDR3 in amino acids: CASSHASGRNEQYF. In DNA, the CDR3 is TGCGCCAGCAGCCATGCTAGCGGGAGGAACGAGCAGTACTTC.

This clonotype was found many times. The chain joins TRBV29-1 to TRBJ2-2; TRBD1 might be the D (6 bases). The CDR3 spans 12 residues. Germline loops: CDR1 SQVTM, CDR2 ANQGSEA. Trimming pared 6 bases from V and 4 bases from J, leaving 9 bases between. CDR3 DNA sequence: TGCAGCGTCTTCAGGGGCACCGGGGAGCTGTTTTTT. Its translation: CSVFRGTGELFF.

This rearrangement joins TRBV7-2 to TRBJ1-5; D is uncertain. V lost 3 bases and J lost 0, with 6 bases in between. The CDR3 has 14 amino acids. Germline CDR1 SGHTA, CDR2 FQGNSA. The CDR3 DNA is TGTGCCAGCAGCTTTCATTATAGCAATCAGCCCCAGCATTTT. This sequence encodes CASSFHYSNQPQHF.

At least ten counts were recorded for this clonotype. The rearrangement links TRBV5-4 to TRBJ2-1; the D call may be TRBD1 or TRBD2 (5 bases each). The CDR3 has 13 residues. Trimming cost V 4 bases and J 6 bases, with 11 bases left between them. Germline values: CDR1 SGHNT, CDR2 YYREEE (reference sequence). CDR3 sequence (DNA): TGTGCCAGCAGCCCGGGACCTCGCAATGAGCAGTTCTTC. It yields the protein CASSPGPRNEQFF.

This clonotype was counted ten times or more. The V gene is TRBV12-3 or TRBV12-4, the J gene TRBJ1-1; possible D gene TRBD1, 5 bases. Trimming pared 6 bases from V and 11 bases from J, leaving 16 bases between. There are 12 residues in the CDR3. The CDR3 region has the DNA TGTGCCAGCAGCCGGAAACAGGTGGGGGCTTTCTTT. Amino acid sequence: CASSRKQVGAFF.

This clonotype was seen more than once but under ten times. The chain has TRBV28 and TRBJ2-6, with a weak D call TRBD1 (6 bases). V lost 4 bases, J lost 0 bases, and 10 bases lay in between. Germline V gene data show CDR1 as MDHEN and CDR2 as SYDVKM. The CDR3 sequence is 16 residues long. CDR3 protein: CASSWPQGSGANVLTF. As DNA, the CDR3 is TGTGCCAGCAGTTGGCCACAGGGCTCTGGGGCCAACGTCCTGACTTTC.

This clonotype was counted only a few times. The genes are TRBV6-1 and TRBJ1-6; D uncertain. This CDR3 comprises 14 residues. CDR1 and CDR2 (germline): MNHNS, SASEGT. V lost 11 bases and J 7 bases, leaving 18 bases between the germline ends. CDR3 sequence reads: CAGTTTLYNSPLHF. CDR3 coding DNA: TGTGCCGGTACCACTACCCTCTACAATTCACCCCTCCACTTT.

This clonotype was picked up many times. V gene TRBV20-1 combines with J gene TRBJ1-6; D unclear. V lost 6 bases to trimming and J lost 10 bases, with 19 bases between them. CDR1 is DFQATT and CDR2 is SNEGSKA in the germline V gene (reference sequence). This CDR3 comprises 14 residues. CDR3 amino acids: CSAPVRGPGSPLHF. The CDR3 DNA reads TGCAGTGCCCCTGTTCGAGGGCCCGGCTCACCCCTCCACTTT.

This clonotype was recorded a few times. The chain joins TRBV29-1 to TRBJ2-1; D is possibly TRBD2 (5 bases). Per germline, CDR1 SQVTM and CDR2 ANQGSEA. V was pared by 1 base and J by 8 bases, with 9 bases between. The CDR3 contains 12 residues. Here the CDR3 reads CSVEASLDEQFF. For the CDR3, the DNA is TGCAGCGTTGAAGCTAGCTTGGATGAGCAGTTCTTC.

This sequence joins TRBV19 and TRBJ1-5; the D is unclear. The CDR3 totals 13 residues. CDR1 is LNHDA and CDR2 is SQIVND in the germline V gene (reference sequence). V lost 5 bases to trimming and J lost 8 bases, with 13 bases between them. The CDR3 sequence is CASSGRGEKPQHF. The CDR3 nucleotides read TGTGCCAGTAGTGGACGAGGCGAAAAGCCCCAGCATTTT.

The rearrangement uses TRBV2 and TRBJ2-5, with TRBD2 identical over 9 bases. The CDR3 covers 14 residues. CDR1 SNHLY and CDR2 FYNNEI come from the germline V gene. Trimming took 4 bases from V and 5 from J; bases not matched to a gene: 5. This chain's CDR3 is CASSVSLAGETQYF. The CDR3 coding sequence is TGTGCCAGCAGTGTATCTCTAGCGGGGGAGACCCAGTACTTC.

About this clonotype itself: This could be a read error, since a much larger clone is one nucleotide away. The genes are TRBV29-1 and TRBJ2-3; TRBD2 is a possible D gene (6 bases). The CDR3 has 12 residues. Germline V gives CDR1 SQVTM, CDR2 ANQGSEA. CDR3 DNA sequence: TGCACCTGTCGGGACTCCACAGATACGCAGTATTTT. Protein product: CTCRDSTDTQYF.